This TCR beta chain is from a study of metastatic and nonmetastatic thyroid tumors. Study background: Malignant thyroid and benign thyroid patients provided blood and tumor or nodule tissue whose repertoires were compared. Whole-study findings and limits: Patients with malignant thyroid tumors reportedly had significantly higher TCR beta diversity than those with benign nodules, in blood and tumor.

This CDR3 comprises 15 residues. Germline V gene lookup returns CDR1 SGHDN and CDR2 FVKESK. This clone was observed at least ten times. The antigen is unknown. Compared with germline, one end of the junction differs, possibly owing to a read error. No patient received treatment before thyroid surgery. In the study's own analysis: The study built a papillary thyroid cancer distant-metastasis classifier from CDR3 differences across clinicopathological groups. Using MiXCR, TCRdb re-called clones from the PCR reads. The V and J calls, along with clone size, are taken from TCRdb and not from the paper's own processing. Of around 30,000 clones in the sample, about 20% are singletons; the top ten hold 10%.

This chain uses TRBV14 with TRBJ1-1; the D gene is possibly TRBD1 (5 bases). The source of this sequence is a female donor with papillary thyroid cancer or a benign thyroid nodule (not recorded which). Some clones in this sample may be carry-over from other donors' samples. Sequenced material: blood. As DNA, the CDR3 is TGTGCCTGCAGCCTAGAGGAGCAGGGAAACACTGAAGCTTTCTTT. Its translation is CACSLEEQGNTEAFF.